The clone carrying this T cell receptor (beta chain) was found a few times. What it binds is not known. One heparinised blood draw, averaging about 116 mL, came from each donor. The data stem from a study of beta chain features in type 1 diabetes. Findings of the study overall: Short templates might get an advantage during PCR, and this would be equal in patients and controls.

Germline loops: CDR1 SEHNR, CDR2 FQNEAQ (reference sequence). V lost 4 bases, J lost 0 bases, and 6 bases stayed unmatched. The CDR3 spans 16 residues. What was sequenced were expressed TCRB transcripts, since all of the isolated RNA had been reverse transcribed. Sequenced by immunoSEQ multiplex PCR; TCRdb stores in-frame clones only, minus some. Among under 400,000 clones listed, about 19% were seen once. Sequenced material: naive CD4+ T cells from blood. The chain carries TRBV7-9 and TRBJ1-3; TRBD1 matches at 7 bases. The TCR comes from a woman in her late teens or twenties in good health. This chain's CDR3 is CASSSPGQRSGNTIYF. The DNA of the CDR3 is TGTGCCAGCAGCTCACCGGGACAGCGCTCTGGAAACACCATATATTTT. Combining the CDR3 with reference TRBV7-9 and TRBJ1-3 gives the whole variable domain DTGVSQNPRHKITKRGQNVTFRCDPISEHNRLYWYRQTLGQGPEFLTYFQNEAQLEKSRLLSDRFSAERPKGSFSTLEIQRTEQGDSAMYLCASSSPGQRSGNTIYFGEGSWLTVV.